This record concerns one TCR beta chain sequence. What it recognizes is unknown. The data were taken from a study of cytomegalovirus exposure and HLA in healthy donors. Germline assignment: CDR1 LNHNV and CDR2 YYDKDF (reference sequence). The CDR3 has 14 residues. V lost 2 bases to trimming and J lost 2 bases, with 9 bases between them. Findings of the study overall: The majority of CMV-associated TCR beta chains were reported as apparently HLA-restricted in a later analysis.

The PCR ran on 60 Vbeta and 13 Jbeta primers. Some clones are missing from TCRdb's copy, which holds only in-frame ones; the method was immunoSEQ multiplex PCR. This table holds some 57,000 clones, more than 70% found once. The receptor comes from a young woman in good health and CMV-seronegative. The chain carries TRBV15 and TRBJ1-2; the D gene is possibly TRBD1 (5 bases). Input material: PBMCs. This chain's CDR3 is CATSRTQANYGYTF. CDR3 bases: TGTGCCACCAGCAGAACACAGGCGAACTATGGCTACACCTTC.